This T cell receptor (beta chain) was captured by sequencing in a study of cytomegalovirus exposure and HLA in healthy donors. Study details: Unique TCRs numbering around 85 million, obtained from HLA-typed donors, made up an early data release.

The study, taken as a whole, reports: In an earlier analysis, about 90% or about 30%: the productive usage of most TCR beta V segments. A later analysis reportedly identified an Asian-associated ancestry cluster as carrying fewer N-insertions than the 666-donor mean.

13 Jbeta primers and 60 Vbeta primers were used for the PCR. TCRdb's copy holds only in-frame clones and misses some; the assay was immunoSEQ multiplex PCR. The sample holds some 130,000 clones, 80% seen once. This clone has just one count. Its antigen is currently unknown. Germline trimming cut 5 bases from V and 7 bases from J; bases unmatched to any gene: 12. Germline V lookup: CDR1 LNHDA, CDR2 SQIVND (reference sequence). This CDR3 is 16 amino acids long. This chain links TRBV19 with TRBJ1-5; TRBD1 aligns across 9 bases. The source is a man between 25 and 39 years old in good health and CMV-seronegative. The specimen was PBMCs. The CDR3 DNA reads as TGTGCCAGTAGTCCAAGTCCCGGGACAGGGTACCAGCCCCAGCATTTT. Residues: CASSPSPGTGYQPQHF.